These 5 T cell receptor beta chains were sequenced from one sample in a study of OX40 agonist ivuxolimab in advanced cancers. Receptors were amplified or captured by the immunoSEQ multiplex PCR assay. In its TCRdb copy, this immuneACCESS table keeps in-frame sequences only and misses some clones. Where compared with another copy, unresolved V genes explain less than half of these, and the others have no known cause. This sample comprises 70,000 to 85,000 clones, approximately 94% of them detected only once. Of the sample, approximately 5% is held by the ten largest clones. The sample in question was CD4+ or CD8+ T cells sorted from blood, obtained in a trial of the OX40 agonist ivuxolimab. The receptors derive from an adult with an advanced solid tumor such as melanoma, head and neck, liver or kidney cancer.

The V gene is TRBV15, the J gene TRBJ2-3; 9 positions agree with TRBD2. The CDR3 covers 16 residues. Losses at the gene ends were 3 bases for V and 4 bases for J; bases not matched to a gene: 8. In germline, CDR1 is LNHNV, CDR2 YYDKDF (reference sequence). This chain's CDR3 is CATSRPEREVSDTQYF. CDR3 DNA sequence: TGTGCCACCAGCAGGCCCGAGCGGGAGGTCTCAGATACGCAGTATTTT.

The rearrangement uses TRBV28 and TRBJ2-7; D is possibly TRBD2 (7 bases). Between the trimmed V and J ends, which lost 5 bases and 4 bases, there was a span of 18 bases. The CDR3 totals 15 residues. CDR1 and CDR2 from the germline V gene are MDHEN and SYDVKM. The chain's CDR3 is CASSRTGRGTYEQYF. The CDR3 DNA sequence: TGTGCCAGCAGTCGTACAGGGAGGGGGACTTACGAGCAGTACTTC.

This clone occurred a few times. The chain is built from TRBV19 and TRBJ1-5; no clear D. Germline loops: CDR1 LNHDA, CDR2 SQIVND (reference sequence). V lost 3 bases, J lost 2 bases, and 8 bases lay in between. The CDR3 length is 14 residues. Here the CDR3 DNA reads TGTGCCAGTAGTATCTCCGTGGGCAATCAGCCCCAGCATTTT. Amino acid sequence: CASSISVGNQPQHF.

The rearrangement links TRBV18 to TRBJ2-7; D is perhaps TRBD2 (6 bases). Germline loops: CDR1 KGHSH, CDR2 LQKENI. The CDR3 has 17 residues. V was cut by 0 bases and J by 0 bases, with 15 bases left in between. The CDR3 reads CASSPPKGLAASYEQYF. The CDR3 coding sequence is TGTGCCAGCTCACCACCGAAAGGATTAGCGGCCTCCTACGAGCAGTACTTC.

The CDR3: CASSSPYGLAGSYEQYF. The DNA for the CDR3 is TGTGCCAGCAGCTCTCCCTACGGACTAGCGGGCTCCTACGAGCAGTACTTC. This chain joins TRBV7-9 and TRBJ2-7, with 11 bases identical to TRBD2. The CDR3 loop spans 17 amino acids. Germline V lookup: CDR1 SEHNR, CDR2 FQNEAQ (reference sequence). The J segment lost 0 bases and the V segment lost 4 bases, leaving 8 bases of the junction unmatched.